One T cell receptor beta chain is described in this entry. This specimen belongs to a study of T cells in Graves' hyperthyroidism and ophthalmopathy. Researchers amplified the TCR beta CDR3 regions from RNA transcripts. First-round RT-PCR targeting the TCR CDR3 was performed with the HTBI primer set. TCRdb analysed the multiplex PCR reads with MiXCR anew, one entry per CDR3 protein. The sample shows about 710,000 distinct CDR3 sequences, around 15% of them seen only once. The ends were cut back, 3 bases at V and 3 bases at J, with 10 bases in the middle. The CDR3 spans 14 residues. Germline values: CDR1 LNHDA, CDR2 SQIVND (reference sequence). Patients having uncontrolled infection, another autoimmune disease, pregnancy or lactation were not included. Thyroid ultrasound and orbital computed tomography, with clinical symptoms and serum thyroxine and TRAb, informed diagnoses. Cells are PBMCs isolated from about 10 ml of fresh blood.

The chain combines TRBV19 with TRBJ2-3; D gene unclear. This clonotype was sampled from a man aged 18 to 35 with Graves' hyperthyroidism. The specimen sequenced was blood. CDR3: CASSIVGTTDTQYF. The CDR3 DNA sequence: TGTGCCAGTAGTATTGTGGGAACTACAGATACGCAGTATTTT.